This T cell receptor (beta chain) was found in a study of blood T cells in healthy people across ages. This clonotype was counted a few times. The germline gives CDR1 SGHTA, CDR2 FQGNSA. This CDR3 is 19 amino acids long. V was pared by 1 base and J by 6 bases, with 28 bases between. A second PCR, run for roughly 7 to 12 cycles, used a sample-barcoded 5' primer plus a J-beta primer mix. TCRdb reprocessed the 5' RACE reads with MiXCR, giving one entry per CDR3 protein. Counted here are 1.5 million to 2 million distinct CDR3 sequences, roughly 28% occurring once; the ten biggest clones make up about 8%. The study drew donors from healthy Caucasian individuals in Russia aged roughly 6 to 90.

The sequencing input was blood. The TCR originated in a woman aged 25 to 39 in good health. The chain carries TRBV7-2 and TRBJ2-7; tentatively, D is TRBD1 or TRBD2 (6 bases each). CDR3 nucleotide sequence: TGTGCCAGCAGCTTAGATTGGAGGGGGGTAACACCTCCTGGCACCGAGCAGTACTTC. Residues: CASSLDWRGVTPPGTEQYF.